These 11 T cell receptor beta chains share one sample of origin, sequenced in a study of blood T cell repertoires in COVID-19. Generated by immunoSEQ multiplex PCR, the TCRdb table keeps only in-frame clones and is missing some. The data show roughly 160,000 clones, around 85% seen once. The sequencing input was PBMCs or T cells enriched from blood (not recorded which). These receptors were obtained from a woman between 40 and 50 years old with acute COVID-19.

The rearrangement links TRBV5-1 to TRBJ2-5, with a weak D call TRBD2 (6 bases). The germline CDR1 and CDR2 sequences are SGHRS and YFSETQ. The CDR3 has 16 amino acids. V lost 4 bases and J lost 4, with 20 bases in between. This chain's CDR3 is CASSIGGVGEGETQYF. The CDR3 nucleotides read TGCGCCAGCAGCATAGGCGGGGTAGGGGAAGGAGAGACCCAGTACTTC.

The CDR3 reads CASSPLSSGQGAFF. For the CDR3, the DNA is TGTGCCAGCAGTCCCCTGTCCTCGGGACAGGGAGCTTTCTTT. The chain is built from TRBV6-5 and TRBJ1-1; 9 bases agree with TRBD1. With V trimmed by 5 bases and J by 10 bases, 11 bases remained unmatched. The CDR3 is 14 residues long. The germline V gene encodes CDR1 MNHEY and CDR2 SVGAGI.

This chain links TRBV10-2 with TRBJ1-5, with unresolved D. The CDR3 is made up of 12 amino acids. Germline values: CDR1 WSHSY, CDR2 SAAADI. The germline V and J ends were trimmed by 8 bases and 1 base, with 6 bases remaining between them. CDR3 amino acids: CASGGSNQPQHF. CDR3 coding DNA: TGCGCCAGCGGCGGGAGCAATCAGCCCCAGCATTTT.

This chain connects TRBV10-3 to TRBJ1-3, with D hard to call. Germline CDR1 ENHRY, CDR2 SYGVKD. CDR3 length equals 14 residues. Trimming took off 6 bases at V and 0 bases at J, with 9 bases between the two ends. The CDR3 sequence: CAIRDSRSGNTIYF. CDR3 DNA: TGTGCCATCAGGGACTCCCGCTCTGGAAACACCATATATTTT.

This rearrangement joins TRBV6-6 to TRBJ2-1, with a possible D match to TRBD2 (5 bases). V was clipped by 8 bases and J by 0 bases, with 14 bases between them. Germline CDR1 MNHNY, CDR2 SVGAGI (reference sequence). There are 15 residues in the CDR3. DNA for the CDR3: TGTGCCAGCGGTGGGAGTTTAGACTCCTACAATGAGCAGTTCTTC. Encoded protein: CASGGSLDSYNEQFF.

In this sample, this clone turned up a few times. This chain connects TRBV27 to TRBJ2-7, with TRBD2 matching 10 bases. Per germline, CDR1 MNHEY and CDR2 SMNVEV (reference sequence). Losses at the gene ends were 5 bases for V and 0 bases for J; bases not matched to a gene: 16. This CDR3 has 19 amino acids. CDR3 DNA: TGTGCCAGCAGTCTAATAGCGGGAGGCCTAGACGGAAGCTCCTACGAGCAGTACTTC. Translated, it gives CASSLIAGGLDGSSYEQYF.

V gene TRBV30 combines with J gene TRBJ1-1; D is uncertain. Between the trimmed V and J ends, which lost 0 bases and 1 base, there was a span of 6 bases. Germline V gives CDR1 GTSNPN, CDR2 SVGIG (reference sequence). The CDR3 extends over 13 amino acids. The CDR3 region is CAWSVQQNTEAFF. CDR3 nucleotides: TGTGCCTGGAGTGTACAGCAGAACACTGAAGCTTTCTTT.

In regard to this clone: The sample contains more than one DNA sequence encoding this CDR3. This chain links TRBV18 with TRBJ1-2, with 7 bases that match TRBD1. Trimming at V came to 3 bases and at J to 2 bases, leaving 3 bases not matched to a gene. Germline values: CDR1 KGHSH, CDR2 LQKENI. CDR3 size: 14 residues. The chain's CDR3 is CASSPDRANYGYTF. DNA for the CDR3: TGTGCCAGCTCACCCGACAGGGCCAACTATGGCTACACCTTC.

This clone showed up just a few times. The chain couples TRBV20-1 to TRBJ1-1; D is possibly TRBD1 (5 bases). Per germline, CDR1 DFQATT and CDR2 SNEGSKA (reference sequence). Trimming stripped 3 bases from V and 5 bases from J, with 10 bases between. The CDR3 is made up of 12 amino acids. The CDR3 region is CSASRGDTEAFF. The DNA of the CDR3 is TGCAGTGCTAGTCGGGGGGATACTGAAGCTTTCTTT.

The chain uses TRBV11-3 and TRBJ1-1, with a tentative D call TRBD1 (6 bases). V lost 5 bases and J lost 5, with 15 bases in between. Germline V gene sequence: CDR1 SGHNT, CDR2 YENEEA. The length of the CDR3 is 14 residues. CDR3 coding DNA: TGTGCCAGCAGCCGTAGTGTGGGGGCAACTGAAGCTTTCTTT. It encodes CASSRSVGATEAFF.

This clone has more than one count but fewer than ten. The chain uses TRBV20-1 and TRBJ2-1; 14 nucleotides align to TRBD2. The germline V gene has CDR1 DFQATT and CDR2 SNEGSKA (reference sequence). The J segment lost 5 bases and the V segment lost 3 bases, leaving 3 bases of the junction unmatched. This CDR3 contains 15 residues. In DNA form, the CDR3 reads TGCAGTGCTAGTAAGGGACTAGCGGGAGACAATGAGCAGTTCTTC. Encoded protein: CSASKGLAGDNEQFF.